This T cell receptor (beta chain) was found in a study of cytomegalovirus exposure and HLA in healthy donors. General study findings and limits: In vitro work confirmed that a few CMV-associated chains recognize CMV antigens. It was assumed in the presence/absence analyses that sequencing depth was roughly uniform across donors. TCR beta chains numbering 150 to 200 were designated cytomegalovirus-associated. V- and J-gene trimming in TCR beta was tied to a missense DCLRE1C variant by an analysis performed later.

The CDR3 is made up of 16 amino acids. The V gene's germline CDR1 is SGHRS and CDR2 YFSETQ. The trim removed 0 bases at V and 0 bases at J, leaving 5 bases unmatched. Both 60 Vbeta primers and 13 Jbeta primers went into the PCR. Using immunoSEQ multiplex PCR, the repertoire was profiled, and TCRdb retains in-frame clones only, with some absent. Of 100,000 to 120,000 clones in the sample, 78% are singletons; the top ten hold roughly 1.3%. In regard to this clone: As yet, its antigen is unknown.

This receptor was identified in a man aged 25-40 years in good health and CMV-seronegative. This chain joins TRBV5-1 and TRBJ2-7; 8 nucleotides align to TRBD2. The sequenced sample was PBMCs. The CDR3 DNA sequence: TGCGCCAGCAGCTTGGTAGGCGGGGGGCGCTCCTACGAGCAGTACTTC. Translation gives CASSLVGGGRSYEQYF.